The clone carrying this T cell receptor (beta chain) appeared a single time. As yet, its antigen is unknown. The repertoire was sequenced with immunoSEQ multiplex PCR; TCRdb's copy has only in-frame clones and lacks some. Of 100,000 to 120,000 clones listed, about 92% are singletons. This sample was included in a study of OX40 agonist ivuxolimab in advanced cancers. Across the study: Among those enrolled, mean age was about 63 years (range about 23 to 90) and 82.7% were male. Broader study findings: Patients who responded partially at 0.1-3.0 mg/kg showed clonal expansion ranking among the lowest. On average, CD8+ T cells had more expanded clones than CD4+. The investigators did not determine what antigen specificity the expanded peripheral T cells had.

J gave up 3 bases and V 2 bases, and 7 bases lay outside the gene matches. Germline values: CDR1 SGHDT, CDR2 YYEEEE. This CDR3 has 16 amino acids. The sample consisted of CD4+ or CD8+ T cells sorted from blood, taken in a trial of the OX40 agonist ivuxolimab. The clonotype comes from an adult with an advanced solid tumor such as melanoma, head and neck, liver or kidney cancer. The gene calls are TRBV5-6 and TRBJ2-1; the match to TRBD2 covers 8 bases. As DNA, the CDR3 is TGTGCCAGCAGCTTTCGGGGGGGCGCCGACTACAATGAGCAGTTCTTC. This sequence encodes CASSFRGGADYNEQFF.